A single sample gave rise to the 14 T cell receptor beta chains below, sequenced in a study of Ad26.COV2.S vaccination and SARS-CoV-2 variants. Some clones are missing from TCRdb's copy, which holds only in-frame ones; the method was immunoSEQ multiplex PCR. Found here are more than 350,000 clones, 75% to 95% of them singletons; the top ten hold about 12%. Specified treatment: over 15 received Ad26.COV2.S at low or high dose, single or two shots; 5 received placebo; per-sample allocation not given. It was on day 63 after the first vaccine or placebo injection that samples were taken. The sequenced sample was peripheral blood, obtained in a trial of Ad26.COV2.S vaccine versus placebo. The receptor set was obtained from a person between 18 and 65 years old who received the Ad26.COV2.S COVID-19 vaccine or a placebo.

The chain joins TRBV6-5 to TRBJ1-4; D might be TRBD1 (6 bases). CDR3 size: 16 residues. Trimming left V 2 bases short and J 7 bases short, with 17 bases between. Germline CDR1 MNHEY, CDR2 SVGAGI. CDR3 region: CASSYRGTEGGEKLFF. CDR3 bases: TGTGCCAGCAGTTACAGGGGAACTGAAGGGGGTGAAAAACTGTTTTTT.

V usage is TRBV27 and J usage is TRBJ2-7, with 10 bases identical to TRBD1. This CDR3 has 15 residues. CDR1 and CDR2 (germline): MNHEY, SMNVEV (reference sequence). With V trimmed by 2 bases and J by 4 bases, 5 bases remained unmatched. This CDR3 reads CASSLGRGQGYEQYF. CDR3 sequence (DNA): TGTGCCAGCAGTTTAGGGAGGGGACAGGGGTACGAGCAGTACTTC.

The rearrangement joins TRBV10-1 to TRBJ2-1; TRBD2 matches at 12 bases. V lost 0 bases to trimming and J lost 7 bases; unmatched junction nucleotides: 4. Looked up from germline, CDR1 is WNHNN and CDR2 is SYGVQD (reference sequence). This CDR3 contains 16 residues. For the CDR3, the DNA is TGCGCCAGCAGTGAGTCGACTAGCGGGAGTCGGAATGAGCAGTTCTTC. Its translation is CASSESTSGSRNEQFF.

The V gene is TRBV4-2, the J gene TRBJ2-5; 9 bases align to TRBD1. V lost 1 base, J lost 2 bases, and 2 bases stayed unmatched. Germline V gene data show CDR1 as LGHNA and CDR2 as YNFKEQ. This CDR3 spans 15 amino acids. The CDR3 DNA reads as TGTGCCAGCAGCCAAGGTGGACAGGGGCAAGAGACCCAGTACTTC. This sequence encodes CASSQGGQGQETQYF.

The V and J genes are TRBV7-9 and TRBJ2-5; no clear D. Germline lookup yields CDR1 SEHNR and CDR2 FQNEAQ (reference sequence). Trimming shortened V by 5 bases and J by 1 base, and 11 bases separated the two germline ends. The CDR3 is 14 amino acids. The CDR3 loop reads CASSHDLTQETQYF. CDR3 DNA sequence: TGTGCCAGCAGCCATGACTTGACCCAAGAGACCCAGTACTTC.

This chain links TRBV5-1 with TRBJ2-7; possibly TRBD1 or TRBD2 for D (5 bases each). Germline V gene lookup returns CDR1 SGHRS and CDR2 YFSETQ. The germline V and J ends were trimmed by 0 bases and 0 bases, with 19 bases remaining between them. The CDR3 runs 18 residues. The chain's CDR3 is CASSLGGAGSRSSYEQYF. The CDR3 bases are TGCGCCAGCAGCTTGGGAGGGGCAGGGTCGAGGAGCTCCTACGAGCAGTACTTC.

This chain uses TRBV7-2 with TRBJ2-5; no clear D gene. Germline CDR1 reads SGHTA; CDR2 reads FQGNSA. This CDR3 region has 13 residues. Trimming pared 1 base from V and 2 bases from J, leaving 5 bases between. The CDR3 region is CASSLGDQETQYF. The CDR3 DNA follows: TGTGCCAGCAGCTTAGGGGATCAAGAGACCCAGTACTTC.

The chain joins TRBV30 to TRBJ1-2; D not resolved. The CDR3 consists of 12 residues. Per the germline V gene, CDR1 is GTSNPN and CDR2 is SVGIG (reference sequence). Trimming stripped 1 base from V and 4 bases from J, with 7 bases between. CDR3 bases: TGTGCCTGGAGTGGGGGAAGCTATGGCTACACCTTC. Protein sequence: CAWSGGSYGYTF.

J is TRBJ2-2 and V is TRBV30, with a possible D match to TRBD1 (5 bases). Trimming removed 0 bases from V and 7 bases from J, with 12 bases in between. Germline CDR1 is GTSNPN and CDR2 is SVGIG (reference sequence). The CDR3 spans 14 residues. The CDR3 DNA reads as TGTGCCTGGAGTGTGGGCAGGGTCGTCGGGGAGCTGTTTTTT. As protein: CAWSVGRVVGELFF.

As for this clone: At one end, the junction sequence differs from germline, possibly due to a read error. The rearrangement links TRBV7-7 to TRBJ2-1; D is ambiguous. The CDR3 runs 13 residues. Germline V gene lookup returns CDR1 SSHAT and CDR2 FNYEAQ (reference sequence). The CDR3 reads CASSLLVGNEQFF. CDR3 in DNA: TGTGCTAGCAGCTTATTGGTTGGGAATGAGCAGTTCTTC. The full variable domain, rest sourced from reference TRBV7-7 and TRBJ2-1, is GAGVSQSPRYKVTKRGQDVTLRCDPISSHATLYWYQQALGQGPEFLTYFNYEAQPDKSGLPSDRFSAERPEGSISTLTIQRTEQRDSAMYRCASSLLVGNEQFFGPGTRLTVL.

CDR3 sequence: CASSLVVTSNTEAFF. The CDR3 bases are TGTGCCAGCAGCTTAGTCGTGACTTCGAACACTGAAGCTTTCTTT. The genes are TRBV7-2 and TRBJ1-1; D is undetermined. Germline CDR1 is SGHTA and CDR2 is FQGNSA. Trimming removed 1 base at V and 1 base at J, with 10 bases between. CDR3 length: 15 amino acids.

The V gene is TRBV5-4, the J gene TRBJ1-6, with no clear D. Trimming pared 0 bases from V and 7 bases from J, leaving 8 bases between. CDR3 length: 14 residues. Germline-derived CDR1 and CDR2 are SGHNT and YYREEE (reference sequence). CDR3: CASSLDQKNSPLHF. CDR3 nucleotide sequence: TGTGCCAGCAGCTTGGACCAAAAAAATTCACCCCTCCACTTT.

The V gene is TRBV3-1 (or the pseudogene TRBV3-2), the J gene TRBJ1-3; D may be TRBD1 (5 bases). Per germline, CDR1 LGHDT and CDR2 YNNKEL (reference sequence). CDR3 length: 16 amino acids. The V gene lost 2 bases and the J gene lost 2 bases, with 13 bases spanning the gap. CDR3 amino acids: CASSQRTGAAGNTIYF. CDR3 DNA sequence: TGTGCCAGCAGCCAAAGGACTGGGGCTGCTGGAAACACCATATATTTT.

In its sample, this clone was seen once. The V and J genes are TRBV7-2 and TRBJ2-2; D might be TRBD1 or TRBD2, each matching 6 bases. The CDR3 is 15 amino acids. Trimming left V 0 bases short and J 6 bases short, with 11 bases between. From germline, CDR1 is SGHTA and CDR2 FQGNSA. The CDR3, as DNA: TGTGCCAGCAGCTTAGCGTCGGGGGCGCCCGGGGAGCTGTTTTTT. Translation gives CASSLASGAPGELFF.